Below are 9 T cell receptor beta chains sequenced from a single sample in a study of blood T cell repertoires in COVID-19. Profiling relied on immunoSEQ multiplex PCR, and the TCRdb table lists in-frame clones only, not all of them. The table records under 300,000 clones, approximately 83% of them present only once. The sample consisted of PBMCs or T cells enriched from blood (not recorded which). These receptors originate from a man aged 50 or older who had recovered from COVID-19.

This clone was detected once. V gene TRBV29-1 combines with J gene TRBJ2-3; 8 nucleotides align to TRBD2. Trimming at V came to 6 bases and at J to 2 bases, leaving 10 bases not matched to a gene. The CDR3 has 15 residues. Per the germline V gene, CDR1 is SQVTM and CDR2 is ANQGSEA. CDR3 DNA: TGCAGCGTCCCCGGTGGGCGGGGGGTCACAGATACGCAGTATTTT. Protein product: CSVPGGRGVTDTQYF.

The chain uses TRBV11-2 and TRBJ2-5; TRBD2 agrees at 7 bases. Per the germline V gene, CDR1 is SGHAT and CDR2 is FQNNGV. This CDR3 comprises 13 residues. V lost 8 bases and J lost 1; bases outside the gene matches: 4. The CDR3 DNA is TGTGCCAGCGGGGAGGGTGGCCAAGAGACCCAGTACTTC. Protein product: CASGEGGQETQYF.

V and J are TRBV6-2 or TRBV6-3 and TRBJ2-3; D unresolved. The CDR3 is 13 amino acids. Germline lookup yields CDR1 MNHEY and CDR2 SVGEGT. V dropped 4 bases and J dropped 2 bases, with 7 bases sitting between them. CDR3 DNA: TGTGCCAGCAGTTTTGGCCTCACAGATACGCAGTATTTT. This translates into CASSFGLTDTQYF.

The gene calls are TRBV29-1 and TRBJ2-7; no clear D. V lost 0 bases, J lost 4 bases, and 4 bases lay in between. From germline, CDR1 is SQVTM and CDR2 ANQGSEA. The CDR3 covers 11 residues. DNA of the CDR3: TGCAGCGTTGAAGATCGGTACGAGCAGTACTTC. It encodes CSVEDRYEQYF.

The V gene is TRBV10-2, the J gene TRBJ2-6, with 15 nucleotides matching TRBD2. CDR1 is WSHSY and CDR2 is SAAADI in the germline V gene. CDR3 length equals 19 residues. With V trimmed by 8 bases and J by 0 bases, 8 bases remained unmatched. CDR3 DNA: TGCGCCAGCCGAGGGACTAGCGGGAGGCCCTTCTCTGGGGCCAACGTCCTGACTTTC. It specifies CASRGTSGRPFSGANVLTF.

The CDR3 here is CASSLEGGANTEAFF. CDR3 nucleotides: TGTGCCAGCAGCTTGGAAGGAGGAGCCAACACTGAAGCTTTCTTT. The chain uses TRBV5-8 and TRBJ1-1; D call uncertain. The CDR3 runs 15 residues. V was pared by 0 bases and J by 2 bases, with 11 bases between. Germline V gene sequence: CDR1 SGHTS, CDR2 YDEGEE.

The V call is TRBV3-1 (or the pseudogene TRBV3-2), the J call TRBJ1-5; 8 nucleotides match TRBD1. V shed 4 bases, J shed 7 bases, and the junction held 3 bases outside the gene matches. The CDR3 contains 13 residues. CDR1 and CDR2 from the germline V gene are LGHDT and YNNKEL (reference sequence). CDR3 nucleotide sequence: TGTGCCAGCAGCCCCTCAGGGGGCCAGCCCCAGCATTTT. Its translation: CASSPSGGQPQHF.

The chain is built from TRBV6-2 or TRBV6-3 and TRBJ2-7, with 9 nucleotides matching TRBD2. Germline CDR1 MNHEY, CDR2 SVGEGT. This CDR3 is 15 amino acids long. V shed 5 bases, J shed 1 base, and the junction held 6 bases outside the gene matches. The CDR3 loop reads CASSRLADISYEQYF. The CDR3 bases are TGTGCCAGCAGTCGACTAGCGGATATATCCTACGAGCAGTACTTC.

This clone occurred once. V is TRBV5-1 and J is TRBJ1-1; maybe TRBD1 (5 bases). This CDR3 is 15 amino acids long. The germline V gene has CDR1 SGHRS and CDR2 YFSETQ. V lost 6 bases and J lost 0, with 15 bases in between. DNA for the CDR3: TGCGCCAGCACCCAAATAACAGGCGTGAACACTGAAGCTTTCTTT. This codes for CASTQITGVNTEAFF.